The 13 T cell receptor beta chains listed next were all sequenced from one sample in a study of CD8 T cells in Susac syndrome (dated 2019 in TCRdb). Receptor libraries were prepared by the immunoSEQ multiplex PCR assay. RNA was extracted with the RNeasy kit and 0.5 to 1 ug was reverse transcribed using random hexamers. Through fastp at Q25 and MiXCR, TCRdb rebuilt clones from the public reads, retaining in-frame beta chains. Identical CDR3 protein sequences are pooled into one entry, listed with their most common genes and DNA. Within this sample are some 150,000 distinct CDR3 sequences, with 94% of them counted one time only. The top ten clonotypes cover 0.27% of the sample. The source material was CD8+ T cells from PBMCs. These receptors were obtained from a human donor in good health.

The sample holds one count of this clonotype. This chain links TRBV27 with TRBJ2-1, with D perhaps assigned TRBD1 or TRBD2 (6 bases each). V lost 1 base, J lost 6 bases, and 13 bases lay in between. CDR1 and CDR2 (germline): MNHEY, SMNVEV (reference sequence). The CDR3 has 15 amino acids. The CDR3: CASSLWGRGPNEQFF. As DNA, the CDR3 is TGTGCCAGCAGTTTATGGGGACGGGGGCCCAATGAGCAGTTCTTC.

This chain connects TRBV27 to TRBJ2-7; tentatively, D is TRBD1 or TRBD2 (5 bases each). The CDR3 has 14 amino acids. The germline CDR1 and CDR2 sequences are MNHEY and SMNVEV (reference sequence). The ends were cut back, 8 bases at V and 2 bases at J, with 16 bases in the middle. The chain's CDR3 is CASGHRDATYEQYF. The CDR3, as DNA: TGTGCCAGCGGCCACCGGGACGCGACCTACGAGCAGTACTTC.

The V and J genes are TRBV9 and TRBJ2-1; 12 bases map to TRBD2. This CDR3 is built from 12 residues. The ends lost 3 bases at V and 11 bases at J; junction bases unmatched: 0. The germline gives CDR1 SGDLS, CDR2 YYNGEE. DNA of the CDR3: TGTGCCAGCAGCGGGACTAGCGGGAAGCAGTTCTTC. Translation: CASSGTSGKQFF. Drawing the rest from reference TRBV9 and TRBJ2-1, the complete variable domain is DSGVTQTPKHLITATGQRVTLRCSPRSGDLSVYWYQQSLDQGLQFLIQYYNGEERAKGNILERFSAQQFPDLHSELNLSSLELGDSALYFCASSGTSGKQFFGPGTRLTVL.

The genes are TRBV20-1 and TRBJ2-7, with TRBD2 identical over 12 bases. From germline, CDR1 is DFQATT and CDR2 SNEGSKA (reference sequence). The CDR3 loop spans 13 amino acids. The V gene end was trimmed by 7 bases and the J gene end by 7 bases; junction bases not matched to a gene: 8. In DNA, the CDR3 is TGCAGTGTTCCCAGACTAGCGGGAGATGAGCAGTACTTC. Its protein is CSVPRLAGDEQYF.

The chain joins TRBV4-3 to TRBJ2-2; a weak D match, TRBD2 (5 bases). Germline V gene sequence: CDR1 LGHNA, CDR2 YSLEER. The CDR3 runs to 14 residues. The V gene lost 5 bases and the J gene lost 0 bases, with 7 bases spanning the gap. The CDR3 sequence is CASSWTANTGELFF. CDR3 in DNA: TGCGCCAGCAGCTGGACTGCGAACACCGGGGAGCTGTTTTTT.

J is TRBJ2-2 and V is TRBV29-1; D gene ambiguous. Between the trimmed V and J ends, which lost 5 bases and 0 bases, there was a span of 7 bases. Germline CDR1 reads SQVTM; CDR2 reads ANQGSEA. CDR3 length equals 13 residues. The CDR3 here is CSVPLANTGELFF. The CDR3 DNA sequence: TGCAGCGTTCCCCTAGCGAACACCGGGGAGCTGTTTTTT.

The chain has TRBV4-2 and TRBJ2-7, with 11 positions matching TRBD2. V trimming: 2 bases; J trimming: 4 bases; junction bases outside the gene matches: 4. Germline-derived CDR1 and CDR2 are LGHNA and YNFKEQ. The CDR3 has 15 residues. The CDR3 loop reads CASSQTSGSAYEQYF. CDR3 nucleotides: TGTGCCAGCAGCCAAACTAGCGGGAGCGCATACGAGCAGTACTTC.

CDR3 protein: CSAHTRQGVVAGELFF. Written as DNA, the CDR3 is TGCAGTGCCCACACCCGACAGGGAGTCGTAGCCGGGGAGCTGTTTTTT. This chain links TRBV20-1 with TRBJ2-2; TRBD1 aligns across 7 bases. This CDR3 has 16 residues. Looked up from germline, CDR1 is DFQATT and CDR2 is SNEGSKA (reference sequence). V shed 6 bases and J 6 bases; nucleotides not matched to a gene: 16.

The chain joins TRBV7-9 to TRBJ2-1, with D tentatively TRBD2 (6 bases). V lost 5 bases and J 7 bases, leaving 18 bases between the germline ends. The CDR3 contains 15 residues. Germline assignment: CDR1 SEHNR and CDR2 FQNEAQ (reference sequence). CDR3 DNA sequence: TGTGCCAGCAGCCGTCTCCCCGCCGGGAGTAATGAGCAGTTCTTC. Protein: CASSRLPAGSNEQFF.

The CDR3 here is CASSQGWGQGIADTQYF. The CDR3 bases are TGTGCCAGCAGCCAAGGGTGGGGACAGGGTATCGCAGATACGCAGTATTTT. The chain joins TRBV3-1 to TRBJ2-3; 9 bases are a match to TRBD1. Germline CDR1 is LGHDT and CDR2 is YNNKEL (reference sequence). The CDR3 extends over 17 amino acids. Unmatched junction bases numbered 9, after V lost 1 base and J lost 4 bases.

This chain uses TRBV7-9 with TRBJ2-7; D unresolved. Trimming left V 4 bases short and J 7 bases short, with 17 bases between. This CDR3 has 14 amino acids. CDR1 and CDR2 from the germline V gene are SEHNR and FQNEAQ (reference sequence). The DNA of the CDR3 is TGTGCCAGCAGCTCCGGACGAGACCCTAGAGAGCAGTACTTC. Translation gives CASSSGRDPREQYF.

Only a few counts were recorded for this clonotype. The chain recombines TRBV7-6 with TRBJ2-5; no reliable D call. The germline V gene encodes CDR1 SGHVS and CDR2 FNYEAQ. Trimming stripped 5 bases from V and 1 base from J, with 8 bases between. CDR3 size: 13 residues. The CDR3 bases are TGTGCCAGCAGCCCCGCACTCCAAGAGACCCAGTACTTC. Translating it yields CASSPALQETQYF.

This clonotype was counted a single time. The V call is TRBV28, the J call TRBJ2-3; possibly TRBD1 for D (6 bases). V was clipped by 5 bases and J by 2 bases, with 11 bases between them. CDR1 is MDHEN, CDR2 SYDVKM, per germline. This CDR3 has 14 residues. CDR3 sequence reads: CASSPRDTTDTQYF. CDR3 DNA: TGTGCCAGCAGTCCTCGGGACACCACAGATACGCAGTATTTT.